The 21 T cell receptor beta chains below were found in one sample sequenced in a study of sequential checkpoint blockade in melanoma. Clones were sequenced by immunoSEQ multiplex PCR, and TCRdb holds only the in-frame ones, with some missing. The data hold around 5,000 clones, with about 80% observed a single time. As to treatment: randomized to nivolumab then ipilimumab (arm A) or the reverse (arm B). Sample: CD8+ T cells sorted from blood (inferred from file names), taken from a patient given nivolumab and ipilimumab in sequence. All receptors derive from a human patient with melanoma. Some clones in this sample may be carry-over from other donors' samples.

The genes are TRBV27 and TRBJ1-1, with a possible D match to TRBD1 (6 bases). CDR3 length: 14 amino acids. From germline, CDR1 is MNHEY and CDR2 SMNVEV (reference sequence). V lost 2 bases, J lost 4 bases, and 11 bases lay in between. This chain's CDR3 is CASSLQGRSTEAFF. The CDR3 DNA is TGTGCCAGCAGTTTACAGGGGCGGTCCACTGAAGCTTTCTTT.

This clone occurred a few times. The chain joins TRBV7-2 to TRBJ1-3, with D unresolved. V was shortened by 5 bases and J by 3 bases, with 11 bases between the two germline ends. CDR1 is SGHTA, CDR2 FQGNSA, per germline. This CDR3 spans 14 amino acids. CDR3 sequence reads: CASSIHRDGNTIYF. The CDR3 DNA reads as TGTGCCAGCAGCATCCACAGAGATGGAAACACCATATATTTT.

This clone was detected once. The V and J genes are TRBV6-4 and TRBJ2-1, with 7 positions matching TRBD2. The V gene end was trimmed by 0 bases and the J gene end by 4 bases; junction bases not matched to a gene: 6. CDR1 and CDR2 from the germline V gene are MRHNA and SNTAGT. The CDR3 is 16 amino acids. In DNA, the CDR3 is TGTGCCAGCAGTGACTCAGAGCGGGGAGAGTACAATGAGCAGTTCTTC. This translates into CASSDSERGEYNEQFF.

The chain links TRBV9 to TRBJ1-6, with TRBD1 identical over 11 bases. The CDR3 is 13 residues long. The germline CDR1 and CDR2 sequences are SGDLS and YYNGEE. Germline trimming cut 6 bases from V and 11 bases from J; bases unmatched to any gene: 4. CDR3 in amino acids: CASTGQGEAPLHF. The DNA of the CDR3 is TGTGCCAGCACGGGACAGGGGGAGGCACCCCTCCACTTT. The full variable domain, its missing parts supplied by reference TRBV9 and TRBJ1-6, is DSGVTQTPKHLITATGQRVTLRCSPRSGDLSVYWYQQSLDQGLQFLIQYYNGEERAKGNILERFSAQQFPDLHSELNLSSLELGDSALYFCASTGQGEAPLHFGNGTRLTVT.

The chain couples TRBV4-3 to TRBJ1-5; tentatively, D is TRBD1 (6 bases). CDR3 length equals 15 residues. V was pared by 4 bases and J by 3 bases, with 13 bases between. Germline CDR1 is LGHNA and CDR2 is YSLEER. DNA for the CDR3: TGCGCCAGCAGCCCAAGCAGGGGCTACAATCAGCCCCAGCATTTT. Translated, it gives CASSPSRGYNQPQHF.

This clone was seen only a few times. The J gene is TRBJ1-6, the V gene TRBV7-9, with D perhaps TRBD1 (5 bases). This CDR3 region has 14 residues. CDR1 and CDR2 from the germline V gene are SEHNR and FQNEAQ (reference sequence). Trimming removed 5 bases at V and 7 bases at J, with 12 bases between. CDR3 in DNA: TGTGCCAGCAGCGGATTATCAGGGAATTCACCCCTCCACTTT. Translated: CASSGLSGNSPLHF. Together with reference TRBV7-9 and TRBJ1-6, the CDR3 gives the full variable domain: DTGVSQNPRHKITKRGQNVTFRCDPISEHNRLYWYRQTLGQGPEFLTYFQNEAQLEKSRLLSDRFSAERPKGSFSTLEIQRTEQGDSAMYLCASSGLSGNSPLHFGNGTRLTVT.

There are a few counts of this clone. The rearrangement links TRBV4-3 to TRBJ1-1, with 11 bases identical to TRBD1. J gave up 2 bases and V 3 bases, and 2 bases lay outside the gene matches. Germline CDR1 is LGHNA and CDR2 is YSLEER. The CDR3 length is 15 residues. The CDR3 nucleotides are TGCGCCAGCAGCCAGGGACAGGGGGTAAACACTGAAGCTTTCTTT. Translation gives CASSQGQGVNTEAFF.

The chain combines TRBV7-9 with TRBJ2-3, with 9 bases aligning to TRBD1. V trimming: 5 bases; J trimming: 6 bases; junction bases outside the gene matches: 9. This CDR3 is built from 15 residues. Per germline, CDR1 SEHNR and CDR2 FQNEAQ (reference sequence). For the CDR3, the DNA is TGTGCCAGCAGCCGTGGGACAGGGCAAGGGGATACGCAGTATTTT. This encodes CASSRGTGQGDTQYF.

The gene calls are TRBV28 and TRBJ2-6; D ambiguous. Trimming took 6 bases from V and 4 from J, leaving 10 bases between them. The CDR3 totals 14 residues. CDR1 MDHEN and CDR2 SYDVKM come from the germline V gene. This chain's CDR3 is CASRMRNGANVLTF. DNA of the CDR3: TGTGCCAGCAGGATGAGAAACGGGGCCAACGTCCTGACTTTC.

The CDR3 is CASSPGPAGTYEQYF. CDR3 coding DNA: TGCGCCAGCAGTCCAGGTCCAGCGGGAACCTACGAGCAGTACTTC. The chain combines TRBV5-1 with TRBJ2-5; TRBD2 matches at 7 bases. The DNA end is a closer match to TRBJ2-7, so the J assignment may be wrong. The CDR3 is 15 amino acids. Germline CDR1 is SGHRS and CDR2 is YFSETQ.

CDR3 protein: CASTQGQGGYEQYF. The CDR3 DNA sequence: TGTGCCAGCACCCAAGGGCAGGGGGGCTACGAGCAGTACTTC. The V and J genes are TRBV28 and TRBJ2-7; D might be TRBD1 (7 bases). V lost 7 bases and J lost 3, with 16 bases in between. CDR1 is MDHEN, CDR2 SYDVKM, per germline. The CDR3 runs 14 residues. Full variable domain (outside the CDR3, taken from reference TRBV28 and TRBJ2-7): DVKVTQSSRYLVKRTGEKVFLECVQDMDHENMFWYRQDPGLGLRLIYFSYDVKMKEKGDIPEGYSVSREKKERFSLILESASTNQTSMYLCASTQGQGGYEQYFGPGTRLTVT.

The rearrangement links TRBV4-3 to TRBJ1-2; no reliable D call. This CDR3 region has 15 residues. CDR1 LGHNA and CDR2 YSLEER come from the germline V gene. The V and J ends lost 4 bases and 6 bases respectively, with 18 bases between them. Written as DNA, the CDR3 is TGCGCCAGCAGCCCCCGCCCGCCGGGGTGGGATGGCTACACCTTC. Translation: CASSPRPPGWDGYTF.

By share of the sample, this clone is medium-sized (0.01 to 0.1%). The gene calls are TRBV7-8 and TRBJ1-2; unclear D gene. V lost 3 bases and J 4 bases, leaving 9 bases between the germline ends. CDR3 length: 13 residues. Germline-derived CDR1 and CDR2 are SGHVS and FQNEAQ. The CDR3 DNA reads as TGTGCCAGCAGCTTGCCCGGGAGCTATGGCTACACCTTC. This codes for CASSLPGSYGYTF. The full variable domain, completed using reference TRBV7-8 and TRBJ1-2, is GAGVSQSPRYKVAKRGQDVALRCDPISGHVSLFWYQQALGQGPEFLTYFQNEAQLDKSGLPSDRFFAERPEGSVSTLKIQRTQQEDSAVYLCASSLPGSYGYTFGSGTRLTVV.

The V call is TRBV7-2, the J call TRBJ2-1; no clear D. The CDR3 runs 13 residues. Trimming shortened V by 0 bases and J by 3 bases, and 3 bases separated the two germline ends. From germline, CDR1 is SGHTA and CDR2 FQGNSA. The chain's CDR3 is CASSLALYNEQFF. CDR3 sequence (DNA): TGTGCCAGCAGCTTAGCTCTCTACAATGAGCAGTTCTTC.

The V gene is TRBV15, the J gene TRBJ1-5, with 8 bases aligning to TRBD1. Germline values: CDR1 LNHNV, CDR2 YYDKDF (reference sequence). After removal of 5 bases from V and 5 bases from J, the junction contained 5 bases not matched to a gene. This CDR3 is built from 14 residues. The CDR3 spells CATSGGQVHQPQHF. The CDR3 coding sequence is TGTGCCACCAGCGGGGGACAGGTTCATCAGCCCCAGCATTTT.

In its sample, this clone was seen a few times. The chain links TRBV23-1 to TRBJ1-2; no clear D gene. TRBV23-1 is placed among ORFs of uncertain function. V lost 0 bases and J 4 bases, leaving 9 bases between the germline ends. This CDR3 is built from 14 residues. The CDR3 sequence: CASSQSGRSYGYTF. Written as DNA, the CDR3 is TGCGCCAGCAGTCAATCGGGCCGATCCTATGGCTACACCTTC.

The V call is TRBV27, the J call TRBJ1-6, with no clear D. V was cut by 3 bases and J by 2 bases, with 17 bases left in between. This CDR3 spans 18 amino acids. Germline V gene sequence: CDR1 MNHEY, CDR2 SMNVEV (reference sequence). CDR3 protein: CASSFYLIGRPYNSPLHF. As DNA, the CDR3 is TGTGCCAGCAGTTTTTACTTGATCGGTCGCCCCTATAATTCACCCCTCCACTTT.

The gene calls are TRBV9 and TRBJ1-2; TRBD1 is a possible D gene (5 bases). In germline, CDR1 is SGDLS, CDR2 YYNGEE. Trimming cost V 4 bases and J 13 bases, with 8 bases left between them. The CDR3 has 9 amino acids. The CDR3 DNA reads as TGTGCCAGCAGCCCAGGGTTCACCTTC. It encodes CASSPGFTF.

This rearrangement joins TRBV7-9 to TRBJ1-1, with D uncertain. The CDR3 contains 17 residues. The germline V gene encodes CDR1 SEHNR and CDR2 FQNEAQ (reference sequence). The germline V and J ends were trimmed by 0 bases and 2 bases, with 16 bases remaining between them. The CDR3 region is CASSLALRQALNTEAFF. The CDR3 region has the DNA TGTGCCAGCAGCTTAGCGCTCCGGCAGGCCCTAAACACTGAAGCTTTCTTT.

This clone was seen only once. The rearrangement links TRBV6-6 to TRBJ1-1; TRBD1 aligns across 7 bases. The CDR3 is made up of 15 amino acids. The germline V gene encodes CDR1 MNHNY and CDR2 SVGAGI (reference sequence). V lost 6 bases and J lost 3; bases outside the gene matches: 10. The CDR3 coding sequence is TGTGCCAGCAGCGGATTTCGGACAGGACACACTGAAGCTTTCTTT. This gives the protein CASSGFRTGHTEAFF.

The V gene is TRBV6-1, the J gene TRBJ2-1; TRBD2 matches 9 bases. V dropped 2 bases and J dropped 2; count of bases not matched to a gene: 4. Per germline, CDR1 MNHNS and CDR2 SASEGT. The CDR3 totals 16 residues. The chain's CDR3 is CASSEQAGGTYNEQFF. CDR3 coding DNA: TGTGCCAGCAGTGAACAAGCGGGGGGCACCTACAATGAGCAGTTCTTC.